Below, 28 T cell receptor beta chains from the same sample are listed, as sequenced in a study of technical replicates of blood from several donors. Profiled with immunoSEQ multiplex PCR; TCRdb holds only in-frame clones, not every one. The sample has approximately 95,000 clones; approximately 95% are singletons. Sequences were obtained from T cells isolated from PBMCs. These receptors were collected from a human donor in good health.

The table lists this clone with a few counts. This chain links TRBV18 with TRBJ1-1; the match to TRBD1 covers 7 bases. The CDR3 has 17 residues. Germline assignment: CDR1 KGHSH and CDR2 LQKENI. The ends lost 6 bases at V and 1 base at J; junction bases unmatched: 14. CDR3 sequence reads: CASSHLTTGVENTEAFF. In nucleotides, the CDR3 is TGTGCCAGCTCGCACCTTACTACAGGGGTTGAGAACACTGAAGCTTTCTTT.

The chain combines TRBV19 with TRBJ2-2; TRBD2 matches 7 bases. V gave up 4 bases and J gave up 6 bases; unmatched junction bases: 2. This CDR3 spans 13 amino acids. CDR1 and CDR2 from the germline V gene are LNHDA and SQIVND (reference sequence). CDR3 coding DNA: TGTGCCAGTAGTACGACTAGCCCCGGGGAGCTGTTTTTT. Translated, it gives CASSTTSPGELFF.

The gene calls are TRBV19 and TRBJ1-5; 7 bases are shared with TRBD1. The CDR3 loop spans 14 amino acids. V lost 4 bases to trimming and J lost 2 bases; unmatched junction nucleotides: 2. Germline V gives CDR1 LNHDA, CDR2 SQIVND (reference sequence). The CDR3 reads CASSRGTGNQPQHF. The CDR3 bases are TGTGCCAGTAGTAGAGGGACAGGCAATCAGCCCCAGCATTTT. The entire variable domain, with the rest obtained from reference TRBV19 and TRBJ1-5, is as follows: DGGITQSPKYLFRKEGQNVTLSCEQNLNHDAMYWYRQDPGQGLRLIYYSQIVNDFQKGDIAEGYSVSREKKESFPLTVTSAQKNPTAFYLCASSRGTGNQPQHFGDGTRLSIL.

The chain employs TRBV10-3 and TRBJ2-1, with TRBD2 identical over 10 bases. Germline trimming cut 1 base from V and 5 bases from J; bases unmatched to any gene: 2. The V gene's germline CDR1 is ENHRY and CDR2 SYGVKD. The CDR3 has 15 residues. The CDR3 region has the DNA TGTGCCATCAGTGAGTTAGCGGGAGGCAACAATGAGCAGTTCTTC. This sequence encodes CAISELAGGNNEQFF.

The chain couples TRBV7-9 to TRBJ1-1; TRBD1 might be the D (6 bases). V was pared by 5 bases and J by 3 bases, with 10 bases between. The CDR3 length is 13 residues. Looked up from germline, CDR1 is SEHNR and CDR2 is FQNEAQ (reference sequence). The CDR3 DNA reads TGTGCCAGCAGCCCCAGGGGATACACTGAAGCTTTCTTT. Protein: CASSPRGYTEAFF.

V is TRBV28 and J is TRBJ2-7, with D maybe TRBD2 (5 bases). Germline V lookup: CDR1 MDHEN, CDR2 SYDVKM. The CDR3 spans 13 residues. Trimming pared 1 base from V and 4 bases from J, leaving 8 bases between. DNA of the CDR3: TGTGCCAGCAGTTTATTCTCGGGATACGAGCAGTACTTC. It encodes CASSLFSGYEQYF.

V is TRBV5-6 and J is TRBJ2-2; TRBD1 aligns across 9 bases. V trimming: 7 bases; J trimming: 7 bases; junction bases outside the gene matches: 11. Germline V gene lookup returns CDR1 SGHDT and CDR2 YYEEEE. The CDR3 is 15 residues long. The CDR3 spells CASGRRDRDGGELFF. The CDR3 DNA reads as TGTGCCAGCGGACGCCGGGACAGGGATGGCGGGGAGCTGTTTTTT.

V is TRBV7-6 and J is TRBJ1-1; 8 bases are shared with TRBD1. The length of the CDR3 is 14 residues. After removal of 3 bases from V and 5 bases from J, the junction contained 5 bases not matched to a gene. Germline CDR1 is SGHVS and CDR2 is FNYEAQ. CDR3 sequence: CASSFGTGGTEAFF. CDR3 sequence (DNA): TGTGCCAGCAGCTTCGGGACAGGAGGTACTGAAGCTTTCTTT.

The V call is TRBV11-1, the J call TRBJ2-3, with TRBD2 matching over 16 bases. V dropped 8 bases and J dropped 6; count of bases not matched to a gene: 5. Germline loops: CDR1 SGHAT, CDR2 FQDESV (reference sequence). The CDR3 is 15 amino acids. In DNA, the CDR3 is TGTGCCAGCCGGGGACTAGCGGGAGGGGATGATACGCAGTATTTT. This gives the protein CASRGLAGGDDTQYF. Full variable domain (rest looked up from reference TRBV11-1 and TRBJ2-3): EAEVAQSPRYKITEKSQAVAFWCDPISGHATLYWYRQILGQGPELLVQFQDESVVDDSQLPKDRFSAERLKGVDSTLKIQPAELGDSAMYLCASRGLAGGDDTQYFGPGTRLTVL.

This clone was found once. V usage is TRBV6-5 and J usage is TRBJ2-1; D gene unclear. V gave up 5 bases and J gave up 4 bases, with 9 bases separating them. Germline V gives CDR1 MNHEY, CDR2 SVGAGI. The CDR3 sequence is 13 residues long. The CDR3 bases are TGTGCCAGCAGTCGCGGCCCATACAATGAGCAGTTCTTC. This codes for CASSRGPYNEQFF.

The chain employs TRBV30 and TRBJ1-1, with 8 nucleotides matching TRBD1. CDR3 length: 14 residues. The junction had 7 bases not matched to a gene; V was cut back by 2 bases and J by 5 bases. Germline assignment: CDR1 GTSNPN and CDR2 SVGIG (reference sequence). This CDR3 reads CAWSQGAQVTEAFF. CDR3 nucleotide sequence: TGTGCCTGGAGTCAGGGGGCACAGGTGACTGAAGCTTTCTTT.

This clone occurred once. The rearrangement links TRBV18 to TRBJ2-1, with D maybe TRBD1 (6 bases). Trimming took 6 bases from V and 8 from J, leaving 14 bases between them. CDR1 KGHSH and CDR2 LQKENI come from the germline V gene. The CDR3 covers 13 residues. CDR3 coding DNA: TGTGCCAGCTCGGCAGGGGAGTCCCATGAGCAGTTCTTC. It specifies CASSAGESHEQFF. The full variable domain, rest sourced from reference TRBV18 and TRBJ2-1, is NAGVMQNPRHLVRRRGQEARLRCSPMKGHSHVYWYRQLPEEGLKFMVYLQKENIIDESGMPKERFSAEFPKEGPSILRIQQVVRGDSAAYFCASSAGESHEQFFGPGTRLTVL.

V and J are TRBV9 and TRBJ1-2, with 7 nucleotides matching TRBD1. The germline V gene encodes CDR1 SGDLS and CDR2 YYNGEE. The V and J ends lost 4 bases and 4 bases, in that order; junction bases with no gene match: 7. The CDR3 is 14 residues long. The CDR3 is CASSSKDRSYGYTF. CDR3 bases: TGTGCCAGCAGCTCAAAGGACAGGAGCTATGGCTACACCTTC. The whole variable domain, remainder taken from reference TRBV9 and TRBJ1-2, is DSGVTQTPKHLITATGQRVTLRCSPRSGDLSVYWYQQSLDQGLQFLIQYYNGEERAKGNILERFSAQQFPDLHSELNLSSLELGDSALYFCASSSKDRSYGYTFGSGTRLTVV.

The chain uses TRBV11-1 and TRBJ2-5; 11 bases are a match to TRBD1. In germline, CDR1 is SGHAT, CDR2 FQDESV (reference sequence). Unmatched junction bases numbered 9, after V lost 0 bases and J lost 3 bases. This CDR3 region has 18 residues. CDR3 loop: CASSLAPGQGAQEETQYF. The CDR3 nucleotides read TGTGCCAGCAGCTTAGCGCCTGGACAGGGGGCGCAAGAAGAGACCCAGTACTTC.

This clone was recorded only once. The chain carries TRBV4-1 and TRBJ2-7, with D maybe TRBD2 (6 bases). The V and J ends lost 0 bases and 3 bases respectively, with 18 bases between them. Germline V CDR1 and CDR2: MGHRA, YSYEKL. This CDR3 contains 17 residues. The CDR3: CASSQENMGLLLYEQYF. The CDR3 nucleotides are TGCGCCAGCAGCCAAGAAAATATGGGACTGTTACTCTACGAGCAGTACTTC.

This chain links TRBV19 with TRBJ2-1; TRBD1 matches 7 bases. CDR3 length: 15 residues. CDR1 and CDR2 from the germline V gene are LNHDA and SQIVND (reference sequence). V was pared by 6 bases and J by 6 bases, with 11 bases of the junction left unmatched. CDR3 nucleotide sequence: TGTGCCAGTAGGTGGGACAGTCACACGCGCAATGAGCAGTTCTTC. This gives the protein CASRWDSHTRNEQFF.

V is TRBV9 and J is TRBJ2-7, with 13 positions matching TRBD2. Germline values: CDR1 SGDLS, CDR2 YYNGEE. V lost 6 bases to trimming and J lost 5 bases; unmatched junction nucleotides: 14. This CDR3 comprises 17 residues. The CDR3 nucleotides read TGTGCCAGCACATCGCGTGCCGGGACTAGCGGGATGGACGAGCAGTACTTC. Protein product: CASTSRAGTSGMDEQYF.

The rearrangement joins TRBV29-1 to TRBJ1-2; the match to TRBD1 covers 9 bases. The CDR3 has 13 residues. V was clipped by 5 bases and J by 8 bases; unmatched bases: 9. The germline CDR1 and CDR2 sequences are SQVTM and ANQGSEA. As DNA, the CDR3 is TGCAGCGTTTCCACAGGGGGCGCATCCGGCTACACCTTC. Translating it yields CSVSTGGASGYTF.

The chain carries TRBV11-3 and TRBJ2-3, with 7 bases lining up with TRBD2. J was trimmed by 2 bases and V by 5 bases; bases with no gene match: 7. Germline-derived CDR1 and CDR2 are SGHNT and YENEEA. The CDR3 is made up of 15 amino acids. CDR3 in DNA: TGTGCCAGCAGCCCCGCTAGCGGCTTCACAGATACGCAGTATTTT. This translates into CASSPASGFTDTQYF.

The chain carries TRBV27 and TRBJ2-5; 8 bases are a match to TRBD1. The CDR3 is 15 residues long. Germline values: CDR1 MNHEY, CDR2 SMNVEV (reference sequence). The ends lost 3 bases at V and 4 bases at J; junction bases unmatched: 7. CDR3 residues: CASSFLLDRGETQYF. The CDR3 nucleotides are TGTGCCAGCAGTTTTCTACTCGACAGGGGAGAGACCCAGTACTTC.

In its sample, this clone was seen once. This rearrangement joins TRBV7-8 to TRBJ2-7, with 11 bases lining up with TRBD1. V dropped 2 bases and J dropped 3; count of bases not matched to a gene: 3. Germline lookup yields CDR1 SGHVS and CDR2 FQNEAQ. The CDR3 has 15 residues. The CDR3 coding sequence is TGTGCCAGCAGCTTATGGACAGGGGGCGACTACGAGCAGTACTTC. Translated: CASSLWTGGDYEQYF.

V and J are TRBV19 and TRBJ2-7, with D maybe TRBD2 (5 bases). The CDR3 has 17 amino acids. Trimming removed 9 bases from V and 3 bases from J, with 27 bases in between. CDR1 is LNHDA and CDR2 is SQIVND in the germline V gene (reference sequence). CDR3 sequence reads: CASRPREGTVGVYEQYF. The CDR3 coding sequence is TGTGCCAGCCGGCCCCGGGAAGGCACGGTGGGCGTCTACGAGCAGTACTTC. The full variable domain, its missing parts supplied by reference TRBV19 and TRBJ2-7, is DGGITQSPKYLFRKEGQNVTLSCEQNLNHDAMYWYRQDPGQGLRLIYYSQIVNDFQKGDIAEGYSVSREKKESFPLTVTSAQKNPTAFYLCASRPREGTVGVYEQYFGPGTRLTVT.

The chain joins TRBV6-5 to TRBJ2-1; 13 nucleotides align to TRBD2. Germline V gene sequence: CDR1 MNHEY, CDR2 SVGAGI. The CDR3 has 14 amino acids. V was clipped by 6 bases and J by 5 bases; unmatched bases: 1. The DNA for the CDR3 is TGTGCCAGCAGGACTAGCGGGGGGAACAATGAGCAGTTCTTC. This translates into CASRTSGGNNEQFF.

This chain uses TRBV6-6 with TRBJ1-1, with D hard to call. Trimming cost V 0 bases and J 1 base, with 12 bases left between them. This CDR3 has 16 residues. Looked up from germline, CDR1 is MNHNY and CDR2 is SVGAGI (reference sequence). The CDR3 region has the DNA TGTGCCAGCAGTTACTCGCGAGACGGAGGGAACACTGAAGCTTTCTTT. Translating it yields CASSYSRDGGNTEAFF.

This chain joins TRBV27 and TRBJ2-5, with D tentatively TRBD2 (5 bases). The CDR3 consists of 14 residues. The germline gives CDR1 MNHEY, CDR2 SMNVEV (reference sequence). V was shortened by 8 bases and J by 5 bases, with 18 bases between the two germline ends. The CDR3 DNA is TGTGCCAGCGGAGCCCTGACGGGGTCGGAGACCCAGTACTTC. Protein: CASGALTGSETQYF.

This clone is a singleton in its sample. The chain employs TRBV28 and TRBJ1-3; tentative D call: TRBD1 (6 bases). This CDR3 has 16 residues. CDR1 MDHEN and CDR2 SYDVKM come from the germline V gene. V lost 3 bases to trimming and J lost 9 bases, with 21 bases between them. CDR3 DNA sequence: TGTGCCAGCAGTTTCTGGGGGCGCTATGGGGCCAGCACCATATATTTT. Residues: CASSFWGRYGASTIYF. Variable domain in full (rest from reference TRBV28 and TRBJ1-3): DVKVTQSSRYLVKRTGEKVFLECVQDMDHENMFWYRQDPGLGLRLIYFSYDVKMKEKGDIPEGYSVSREKKERFSLILESASTNQTSMYLCASSFWGRYGASTIYFGEGSWLTVV.

The chain recombines TRBV7-3 with TRBJ1-1, with 12 bases lining up with TRBD1. V shed 5 bases and J 6 bases; nucleotides not matched to a gene: 4. This CDR3 region has 14 residues. Germline CDR1 reads SGHTA; CDR2 reads FQGTGA. CDR3 in amino acids: CASSPGQGAPEAFF. CDR3 sequence (DNA): TGTGCCAGCAGCCCGGGACAGGGGGCGCCTGAAGCTTTCTTT. Filled out from reference TRBV7-3 and TRBJ1-1, the complete variable domain reads GAGVSQTPSNKVTEKGKYVELRCDPISGHTALYWYRQSLGQGPEFLIYFQGTGAADDSGLPNDRFFAVRPEGSVSTLKIQRTERGDSAVYLCASSPGQGAPEAFFGQGTRLTVV.

The chain recombines TRBV11-2 with TRBJ2-3, with D possibly TRBD2 on 6 matching bases. Per the germline V gene, CDR1 is SGHAT and CDR2 is FQNNGV. There are 13 residues in the CDR3. Trimming cost V 5 bases and J 5 bases, with 11 bases left between them. The DNA of the CDR3 is TGTGCCAGCAGCCCGGGAGTGGGAGATACGCAGTATTTT. It yields the protein CASSPGVGDTQYF.